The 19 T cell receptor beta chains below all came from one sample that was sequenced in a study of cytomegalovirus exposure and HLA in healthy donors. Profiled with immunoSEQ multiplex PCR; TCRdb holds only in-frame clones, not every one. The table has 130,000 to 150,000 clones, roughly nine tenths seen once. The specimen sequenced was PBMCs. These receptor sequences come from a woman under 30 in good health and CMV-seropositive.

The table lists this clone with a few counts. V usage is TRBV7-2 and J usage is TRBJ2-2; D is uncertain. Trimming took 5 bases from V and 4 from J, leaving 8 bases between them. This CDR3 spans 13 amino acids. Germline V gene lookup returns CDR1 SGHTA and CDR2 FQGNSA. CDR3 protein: CASSQQPTGELFF. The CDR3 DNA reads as TGTGCCAGCAGCCAACAGCCCACCGGGGAGCTGTTTTTT.

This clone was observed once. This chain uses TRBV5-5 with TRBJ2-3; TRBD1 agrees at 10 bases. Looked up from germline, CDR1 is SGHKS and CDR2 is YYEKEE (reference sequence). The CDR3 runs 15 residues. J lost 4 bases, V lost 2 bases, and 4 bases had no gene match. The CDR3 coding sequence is TGTGCCAGCAGCTTAGGGGACAGGGGCTCAGATACGCAGTATTTT. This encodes CASSLGDRGSDTQYF.

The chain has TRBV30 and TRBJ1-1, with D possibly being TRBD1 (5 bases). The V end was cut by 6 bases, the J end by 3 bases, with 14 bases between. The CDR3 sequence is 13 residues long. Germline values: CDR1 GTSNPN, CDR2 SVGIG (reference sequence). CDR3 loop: CACLRGGDTEAFF. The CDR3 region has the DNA TGTGCCTGTTTGAGGGGAGGGGACACTGAAGCTTTCTTT.

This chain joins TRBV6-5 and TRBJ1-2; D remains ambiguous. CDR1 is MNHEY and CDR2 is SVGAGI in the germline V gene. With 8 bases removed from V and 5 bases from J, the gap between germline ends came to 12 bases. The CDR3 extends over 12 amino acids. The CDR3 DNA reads TGTGCCAGCCTCCGTTCGGGGTATGGCTACACCTTC. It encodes CASLRSGYGYTF.

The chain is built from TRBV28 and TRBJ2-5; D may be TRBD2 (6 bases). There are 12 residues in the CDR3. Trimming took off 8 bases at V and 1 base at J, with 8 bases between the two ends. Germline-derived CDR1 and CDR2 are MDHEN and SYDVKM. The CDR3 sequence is CASGRGQETQYF. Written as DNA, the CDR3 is TGTGCCAGCGGGCGGGGCCAAGAGACCCAGTACTTC.

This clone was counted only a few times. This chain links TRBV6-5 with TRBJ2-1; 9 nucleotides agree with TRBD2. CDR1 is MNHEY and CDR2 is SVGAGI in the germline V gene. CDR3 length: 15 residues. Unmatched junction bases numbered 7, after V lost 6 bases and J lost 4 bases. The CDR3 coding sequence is TGTGCCAGCAGGGTGGGACTAGCCCTATACAATGAGCAGTTCTTC. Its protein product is CASRVGLALYNEQFF.

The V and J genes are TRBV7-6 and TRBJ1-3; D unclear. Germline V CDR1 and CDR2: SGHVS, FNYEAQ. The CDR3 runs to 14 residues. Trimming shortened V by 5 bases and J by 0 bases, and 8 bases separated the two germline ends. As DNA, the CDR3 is TGTGCCAGCAGCGCAATTAGCTCTGGAAACACCATATATTTT. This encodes CASSAISSGNTIYF. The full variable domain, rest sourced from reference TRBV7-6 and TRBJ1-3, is GAGVSQSPRYKVTKRGQDVALRCDPISGHVSLYWYRQALGQGPEFLTYFNYEAQQDKSGLPNDRFSAERPEGSISTLTIQRTEQRDSAMYRCASSAISSGNTIYFGEGSWLTVV.

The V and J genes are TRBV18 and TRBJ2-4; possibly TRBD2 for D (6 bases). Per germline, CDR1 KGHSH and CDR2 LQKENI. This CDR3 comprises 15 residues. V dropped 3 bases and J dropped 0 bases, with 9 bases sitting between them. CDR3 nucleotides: TGTGCCAGCTCACCTAGCGGTGGAGCCAAAAACATTCAGTACTTC. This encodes CASSPSGGAKNIQYF.

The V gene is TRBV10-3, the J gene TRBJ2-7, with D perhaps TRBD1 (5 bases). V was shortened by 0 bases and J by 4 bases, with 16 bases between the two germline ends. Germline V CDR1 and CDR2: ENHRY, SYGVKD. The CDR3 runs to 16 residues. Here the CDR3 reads CAISESLPDQGYEQYF. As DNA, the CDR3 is TGTGCCATCAGTGAGTCCCTCCCGGACCAGGGATACGAGCAGTACTTC.

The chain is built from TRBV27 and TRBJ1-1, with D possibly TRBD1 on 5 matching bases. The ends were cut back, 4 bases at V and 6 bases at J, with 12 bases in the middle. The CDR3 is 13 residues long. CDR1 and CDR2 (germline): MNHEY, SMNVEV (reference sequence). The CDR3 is CASSSADSPEAFF. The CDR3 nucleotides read TGTGCCAGCAGTTCCGCAGACAGCCCTGAAGCTTTCTTT.

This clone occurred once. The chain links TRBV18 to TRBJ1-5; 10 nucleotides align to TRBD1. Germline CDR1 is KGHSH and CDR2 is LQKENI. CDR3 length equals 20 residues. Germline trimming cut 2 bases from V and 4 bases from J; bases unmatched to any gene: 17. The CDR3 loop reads CASSPYVAGTGDLRNQPQHF. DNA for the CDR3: TGTGCCAGCTCACCATACGTAGCCGGGACAGGGGACCTTCGGAATCAGCCCCAGCATTTT.

The chain's CDR3 is CASSLYPGGGTEAFF. The CDR3 DNA reads TGTGCCAGCAGTTTGTATCCAGGGGGAGGCACTGAAGCTTTCTTT. The chain joins TRBV28 to TRBJ1-1; 7 bases align to TRBD1. Per the germline V gene, CDR1 is MDHEN and CDR2 is SYDVKM. With 3 bases clipped from V and 4 bases from J, the junction kept 8 bases outside the gene matches. CDR3 length: 15 amino acids.

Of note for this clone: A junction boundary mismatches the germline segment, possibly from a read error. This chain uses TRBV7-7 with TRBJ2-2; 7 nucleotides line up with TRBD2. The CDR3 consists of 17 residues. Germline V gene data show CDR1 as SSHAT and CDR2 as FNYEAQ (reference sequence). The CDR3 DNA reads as TGTGCTAGCAGCTTACGGGTCGGACTAGTCGGCACCGGGGAGCTGTTTTTT. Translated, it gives CASSLRVGLVGTGELFF.

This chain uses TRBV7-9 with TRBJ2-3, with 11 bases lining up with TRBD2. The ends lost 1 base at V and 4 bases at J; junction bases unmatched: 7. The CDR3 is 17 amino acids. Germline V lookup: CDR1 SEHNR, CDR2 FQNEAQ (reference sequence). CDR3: CASSLGWLAGGPDTQYF. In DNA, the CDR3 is TGTGCCAGCAGCTTAGGATGGCTAGCGGGGGGCCCAGATACGCAGTATTTT.

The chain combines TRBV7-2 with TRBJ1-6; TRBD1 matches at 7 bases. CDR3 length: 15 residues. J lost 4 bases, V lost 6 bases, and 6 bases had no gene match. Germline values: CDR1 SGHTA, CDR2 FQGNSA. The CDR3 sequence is CASRLRDSYNSPLHF. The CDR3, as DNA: TGTGCCAGCAGACTTAGGGACAGTTATAATTCACCCCTCCACTTT.

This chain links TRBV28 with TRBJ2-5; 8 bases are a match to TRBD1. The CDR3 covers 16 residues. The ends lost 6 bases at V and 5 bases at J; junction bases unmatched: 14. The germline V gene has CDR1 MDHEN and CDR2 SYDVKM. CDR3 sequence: CASSVLDRVEAETQYF. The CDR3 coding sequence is TGTGCCAGCAGCGTGCTGGACAGGGTAGAGGCGGAGACCCAGTACTTC.

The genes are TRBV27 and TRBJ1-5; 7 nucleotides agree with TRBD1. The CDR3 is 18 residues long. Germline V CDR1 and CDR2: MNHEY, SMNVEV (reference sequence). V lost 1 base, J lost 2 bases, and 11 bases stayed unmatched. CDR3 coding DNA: TGTGCCAGCAGTTTATATCTCCCACAGGGGATCGGCAATCAGCCCCAGCATTTT. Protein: CASSLYLPQGIGNQPQHF.

CDR3 in DNA: TGTGCCAGCAGCGCCGGCGGGGGAGCCTCCACAGATACGCAGTATTTT. Encoded protein: CASSAGGGASTDTQYF. This sequence joins TRBV9 and TRBJ2-3, with 7 bases lining up with TRBD2. The V gene end was trimmed by 3 bases and the J gene end by 2 bases; junction bases not matched to a gene: 9. The CDR3 totals 16 residues. Looked up from germline, CDR1 is SGDLS and CDR2 is YYNGEE.

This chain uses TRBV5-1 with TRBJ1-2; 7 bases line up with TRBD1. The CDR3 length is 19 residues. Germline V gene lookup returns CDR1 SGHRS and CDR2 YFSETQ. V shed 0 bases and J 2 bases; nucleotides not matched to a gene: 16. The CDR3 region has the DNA TGCGCCAGCAGCTTGGTCACCTGGACAGGCGTTACCATAAACTATGGCTACACCTTC. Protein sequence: CASSLVTWTGVTINYGYTF.